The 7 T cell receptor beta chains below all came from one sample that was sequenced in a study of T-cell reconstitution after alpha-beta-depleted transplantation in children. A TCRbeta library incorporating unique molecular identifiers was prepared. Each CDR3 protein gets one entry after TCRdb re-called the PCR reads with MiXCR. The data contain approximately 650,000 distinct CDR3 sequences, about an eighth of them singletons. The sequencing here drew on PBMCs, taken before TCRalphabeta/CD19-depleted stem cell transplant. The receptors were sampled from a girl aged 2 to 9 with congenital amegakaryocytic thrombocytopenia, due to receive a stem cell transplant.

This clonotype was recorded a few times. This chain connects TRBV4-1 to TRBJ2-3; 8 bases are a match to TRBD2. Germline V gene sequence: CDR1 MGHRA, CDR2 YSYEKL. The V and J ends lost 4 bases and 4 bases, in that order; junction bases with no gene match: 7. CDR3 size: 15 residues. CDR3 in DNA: TGCGCCAGCAGCCCCCCCGGAGCGGGAGCAGATACGCAGTATTTT. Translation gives CASSPPGAGADTQYF.

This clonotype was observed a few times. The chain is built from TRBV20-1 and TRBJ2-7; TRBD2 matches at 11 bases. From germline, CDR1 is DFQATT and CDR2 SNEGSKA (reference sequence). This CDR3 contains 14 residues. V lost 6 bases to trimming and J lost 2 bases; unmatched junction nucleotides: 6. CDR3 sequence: CSAATSGRAYEQYF. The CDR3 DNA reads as TGCAGTGCGGCTACTAGCGGGAGAGCCTACGAGCAGTACTTC.

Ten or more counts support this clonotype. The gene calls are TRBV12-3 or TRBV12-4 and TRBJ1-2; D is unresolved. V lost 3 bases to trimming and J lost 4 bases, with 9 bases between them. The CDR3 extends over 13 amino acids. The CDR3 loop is CASSFPGVYGYTF. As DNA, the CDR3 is TGTGCCAGCAGTTTTCCAGGAGTCTATGGCTACACCTTC.

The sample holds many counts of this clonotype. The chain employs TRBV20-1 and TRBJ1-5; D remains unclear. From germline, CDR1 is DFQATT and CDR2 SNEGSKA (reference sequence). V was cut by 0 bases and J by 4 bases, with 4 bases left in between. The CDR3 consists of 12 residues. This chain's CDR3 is CSARERNQPQHF. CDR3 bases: TGCAGTGCTAGAGAAAGAAATCAGCCCCAGCATTTT.

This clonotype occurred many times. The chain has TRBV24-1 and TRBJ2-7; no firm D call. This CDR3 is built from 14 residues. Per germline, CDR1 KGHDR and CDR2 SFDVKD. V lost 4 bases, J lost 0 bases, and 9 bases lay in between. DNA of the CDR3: TGTGCCACCAGTGACTTACTGCACTCCTACGAGCAGTACTTC. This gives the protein CATSDLLHSYEQYF.

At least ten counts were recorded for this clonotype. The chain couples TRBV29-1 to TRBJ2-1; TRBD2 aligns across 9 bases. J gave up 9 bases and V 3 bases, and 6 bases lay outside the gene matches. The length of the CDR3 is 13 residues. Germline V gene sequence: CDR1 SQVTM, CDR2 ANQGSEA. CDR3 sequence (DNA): TGCAGCGTTGAGGCGGCTAGCGGGATTGAGCAGTTCTTC. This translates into CSVEAASGIEQFF.

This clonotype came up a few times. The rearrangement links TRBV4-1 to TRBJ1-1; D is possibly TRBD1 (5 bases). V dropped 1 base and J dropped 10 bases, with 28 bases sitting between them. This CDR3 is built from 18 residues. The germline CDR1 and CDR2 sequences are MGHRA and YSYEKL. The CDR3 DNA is TGCGCCAGCAGCCAAGGGGAAACATTTAGGGGATTCCCTGAAGGAGCTTTCTTT. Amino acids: CASSQGETFRGFPEGAFF.